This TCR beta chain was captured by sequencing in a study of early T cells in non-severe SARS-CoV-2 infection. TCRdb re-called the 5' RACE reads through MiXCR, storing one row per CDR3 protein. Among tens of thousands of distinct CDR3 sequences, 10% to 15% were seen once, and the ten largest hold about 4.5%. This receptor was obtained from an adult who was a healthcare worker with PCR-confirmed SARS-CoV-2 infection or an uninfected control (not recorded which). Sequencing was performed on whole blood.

CDR3 nucleotide sequence: TGCGCCAGCAGCTGGACGGGACAGGGGGCGAAGACCACTGAAGCTTTCTTT. This translates into CASSWTGQGAKTTEAFF. V gene TRBV5-1 combines with J gene TRBJ1-1; 12 nucleotides match TRBD1. The CDR3 is 17 amino acids. The germline V gene encodes CDR1 SGHRS and CDR2 YFSETQ. Trimming removed 3 bases from V and 4 bases from J; junction bases left unmatched: 10.